Listed below are T cell receptor beta chains from one sample, sequenced in a study of blood T cell repertoires in COVID-19. Assay: immunoSEQ multiplex PCR; the TCRdb copy retains only in-frame clones and omits some. The repertoire consists of approximately 100,000 clones, with around nine tenths occurring once and the leading ten covering around 6%. The sequencing sample was made of peripheral blood. These receptors all come from an older man with acute or convalescent COVID-19. Each CDR3 is given with its conserved first and last residue. Each record gives: V gene, D gene, clone size, J gene, CDR3 DNA, CDR3 protein. The D gene is left open where the match is weak. Size is omitted from some rows. Given values are once, few, many or a class for expanded clones.

>TRBV11-2|TRBD2|NA|TRBJ2-3
TGTGCCAGCAGCCGCCACTTAGCGGGTTCCACAGATACGCAGTATTTT
CASSRHLAGSTDTQYF
>TRBV6-5|TRBD2|NA|TRBJ2-2
TGTGCCAGCAGTTACTCGGGACTAGTGAACACCGGGGAGCTGTTTTTT
CASSYSGLVNTGELFF
>TRBV7-9|TRBD2|once|TRBJ2-3
TGTGCCAGCAGCTCGGGACTAGCGGGAGAACAATTT
CASSSGLAGEQF
>TRBV5-4|TRBD1|NA|TRBJ2-3
TGTGCCATTCCTCAAGGGCCTCAGGGGGCGTCAGATACGCAGTATTTT
CAIPQGPQGASDTQYF
>TRBV4-2|NA|NA|TRBJ2-5
TGTGCCAGCAGCTCATCAGTGGAGGAGACCCAGTACTTC
CASSSSVEETQYF
>TRBV3-1/TRBV3-2|TRBD2|NA|TRBJ2-1
TGTGCCAGCAGCCCGACTAGCGGGAGTTATAGTGAGCAGTTCTTC
CASSPTSGSYSEQFF
>TRBV7-8|NA|NA|TRBJ1-1
TGTGCCAGCAGCGCATTCAGGAACACTGAAGCTTTCTTT
CASSAFRNTEAFF
>TRBV5-1|TRBD1|NA|TRBJ1-1
TGCGCCAGCAGCCCTCAGGACAGGGGGGAAGCTTTCTTT
CASSPQDRGEAFF
>TRBV29-1|NA|NA|TRBJ2-3
TGCAGCGTTGAAGTGGTACTACAAAGGTTGGATTTT
CSVEVVLQRLDF
>TRBV7-7|NA|NA|TRBJ2-5
TGTGCCAGCAGCTGGGGCGGGGGCTTCCAAGAGACCCAGTACTTC
CASSWGGGFQETQYF
>TRBV29-1|TRBD1|NA|TRBJ1-2
TGCAGCGTTGGAACAGGGGGCAACTATGGCTACACCTTC
CSVGTGGNYGYTF